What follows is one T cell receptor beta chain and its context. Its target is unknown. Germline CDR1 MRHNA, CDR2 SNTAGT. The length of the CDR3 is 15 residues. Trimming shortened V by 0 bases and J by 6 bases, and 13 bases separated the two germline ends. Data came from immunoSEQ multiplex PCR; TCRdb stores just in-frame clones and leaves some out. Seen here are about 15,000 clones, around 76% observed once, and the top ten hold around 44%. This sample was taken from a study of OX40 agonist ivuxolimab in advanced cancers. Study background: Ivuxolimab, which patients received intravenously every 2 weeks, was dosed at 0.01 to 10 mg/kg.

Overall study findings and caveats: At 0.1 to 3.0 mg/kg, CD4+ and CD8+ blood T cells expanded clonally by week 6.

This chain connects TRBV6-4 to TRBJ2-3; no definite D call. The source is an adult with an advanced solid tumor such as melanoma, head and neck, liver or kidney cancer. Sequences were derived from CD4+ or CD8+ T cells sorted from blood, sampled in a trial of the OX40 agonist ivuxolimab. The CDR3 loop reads CASSDSMGSADTQYF. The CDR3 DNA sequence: TGTGCCAGCAGTGACTCGATGGGCAGTGCGGATACGCAGTATTTT.